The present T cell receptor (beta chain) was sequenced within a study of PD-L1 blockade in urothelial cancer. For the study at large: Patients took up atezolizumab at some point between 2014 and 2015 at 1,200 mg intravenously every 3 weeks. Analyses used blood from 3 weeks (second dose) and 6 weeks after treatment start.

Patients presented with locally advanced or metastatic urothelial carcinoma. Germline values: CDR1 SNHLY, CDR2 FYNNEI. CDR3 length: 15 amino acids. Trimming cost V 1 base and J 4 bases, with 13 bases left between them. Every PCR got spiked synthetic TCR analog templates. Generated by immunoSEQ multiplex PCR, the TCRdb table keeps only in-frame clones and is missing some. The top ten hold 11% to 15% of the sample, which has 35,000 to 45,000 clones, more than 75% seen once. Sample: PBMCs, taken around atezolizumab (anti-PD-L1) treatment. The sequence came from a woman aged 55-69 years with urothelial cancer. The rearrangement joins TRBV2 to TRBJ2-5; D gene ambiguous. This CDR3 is CASSEGAPPRETQYF. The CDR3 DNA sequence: TGTGCCAGCAGTGAAGGGGCTCCCCCGAGAGAGACCCAGTACTTC.